This T cell receptor (beta chain) was retrieved from a study of response to subunit inactivated influenza vaccine. The CDR3 has 15 residues. Unmatched junction bases numbered 3, after V lost 0 bases and J lost 6 bases. From germline, CDR1 is SGHRS and CDR2 YFSETQ. The study's findings and limits: Authors suggested that a seasonal influenza vaccination recruits few new T cells each time.

TCRdb used MiXCR to reprocess the RT-PCR reads, holding one entry per CDR3 protein. This table holds fewer than 600,000 distinct CDR3 sequences, roughly 7.6% found once. This clonotype came up many times. Its specificity is unknown. Sequenced here: PBMCs from blood, sampled less than 30 months after vaccination. The chain links TRBV5-1 to TRBJ2-3; 11 positions agree with TRBD2. The receptor was derived from a man in his fifties or sixties who received an inactivated influenza vaccine. The CDR3 sequence: CASSLVSSGGDTQYF. CDR3 coding DNA: TGCGCCAGCAGCTTGGTCTCTAGCGGGGGGGATACGCAGTATTTT. Using reference TRBV5-1 and TRBJ2-3 for the parts outside the CDR3, the full variable domain is KAGVTQTPRYLIKTRGQQVTLSCSPISGHRSVSWYQQTPGQGLQFLFEYFSETQRNKGNFPGRFSGRQFSNSRSEMNVSTLELGDSALYLCASSLVSSGGDTQYFGPGTRLTVL.